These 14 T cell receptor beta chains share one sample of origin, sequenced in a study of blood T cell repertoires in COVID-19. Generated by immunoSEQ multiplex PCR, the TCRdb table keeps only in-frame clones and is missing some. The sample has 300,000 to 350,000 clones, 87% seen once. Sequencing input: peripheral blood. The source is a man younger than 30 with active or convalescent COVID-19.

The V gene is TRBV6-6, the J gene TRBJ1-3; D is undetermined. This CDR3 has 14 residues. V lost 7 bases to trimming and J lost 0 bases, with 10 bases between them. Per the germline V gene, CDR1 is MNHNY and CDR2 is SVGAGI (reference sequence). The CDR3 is CASTTGSSGNTIYF. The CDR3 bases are TGTGCCAGCACCACGGGGAGCTCTGGAAACACCATATATTTT.

This CDR3 reads CASSALTSSYNEQFF. The DNA for the CDR3 is TGTGCCAGCAGTGCGTTAACGAGCTCCTACAATGAGCAGTTCTTC. The chain is built from TRBV25-1 and TRBJ2-1; D is ambiguous. CDR1 and CDR2 from the germline V gene are MGHDK and SYGVNS. Trimming cost V 4 bases and J 0 bases, with 10 bases left between them. This CDR3 is built from 15 residues.

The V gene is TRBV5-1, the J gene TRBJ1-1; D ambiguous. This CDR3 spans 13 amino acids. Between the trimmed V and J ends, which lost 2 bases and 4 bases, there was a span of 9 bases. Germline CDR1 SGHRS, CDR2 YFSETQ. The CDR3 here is CASSFHDSTEAFF. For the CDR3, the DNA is TGCGCCAGCAGCTTCCACGATAGCACTGAAGCTTTCTTT.

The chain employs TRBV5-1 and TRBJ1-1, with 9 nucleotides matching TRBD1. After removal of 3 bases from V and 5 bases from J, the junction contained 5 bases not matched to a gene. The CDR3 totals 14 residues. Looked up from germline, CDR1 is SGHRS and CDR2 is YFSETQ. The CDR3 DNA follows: TGCGCCAGCAGCTCCGGACAGGGGTTTACTGAAGCTTTCTTT. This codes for CASSSGQGFTEAFF.

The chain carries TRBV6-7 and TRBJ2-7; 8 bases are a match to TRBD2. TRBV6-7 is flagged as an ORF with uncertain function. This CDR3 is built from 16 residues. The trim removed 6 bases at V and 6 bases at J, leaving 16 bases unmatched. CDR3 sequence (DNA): TGTGCCAGCAGGCCGGCGGGAGGAATGTTTTGTCGCGAGCAGTACTTC. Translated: CASRPAGGMFCREQYF.

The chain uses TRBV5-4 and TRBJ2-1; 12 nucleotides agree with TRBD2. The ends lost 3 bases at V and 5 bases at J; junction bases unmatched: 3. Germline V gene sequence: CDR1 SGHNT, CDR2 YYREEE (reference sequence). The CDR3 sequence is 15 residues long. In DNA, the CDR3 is TGTGCCAGCAGCTCTAGGACTAGCGGGAACAATGAGCAGTTCTTC. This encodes CASSSRTSGNNEQFF.

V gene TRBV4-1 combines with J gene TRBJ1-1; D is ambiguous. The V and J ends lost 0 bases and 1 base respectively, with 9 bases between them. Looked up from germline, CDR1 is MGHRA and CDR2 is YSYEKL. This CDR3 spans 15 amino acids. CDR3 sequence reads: CASSQDLVGNTEAFF. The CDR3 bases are TGCGCCAGCAGCCAAGATCTAGTGGGGAACACTGAAGCTTTCTTT.

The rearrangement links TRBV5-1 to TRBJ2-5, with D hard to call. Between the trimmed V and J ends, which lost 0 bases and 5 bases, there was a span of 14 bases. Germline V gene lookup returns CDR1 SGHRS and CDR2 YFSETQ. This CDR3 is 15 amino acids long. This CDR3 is CASSLATPKEETQYF. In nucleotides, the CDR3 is TGCGCCAGCAGCTTGGCCACCCCCAAGGAGGAGACCCAGTACTTC.

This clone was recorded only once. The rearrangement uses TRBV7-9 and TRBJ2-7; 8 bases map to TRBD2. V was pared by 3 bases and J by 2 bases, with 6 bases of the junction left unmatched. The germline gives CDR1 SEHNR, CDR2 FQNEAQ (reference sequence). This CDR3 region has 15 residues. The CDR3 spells CASSFASGPTYEQYF. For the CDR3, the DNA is TGTGCCAGCAGCTTCGCTAGCGGGCCGACCTACGAGCAGTACTTC.

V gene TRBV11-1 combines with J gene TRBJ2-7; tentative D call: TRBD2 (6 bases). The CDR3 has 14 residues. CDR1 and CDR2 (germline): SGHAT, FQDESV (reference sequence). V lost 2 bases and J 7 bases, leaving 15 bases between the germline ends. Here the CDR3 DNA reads TGTGCCAGCAGCTTAATAGCGGCAAGCGAGGAGCAGTACTTC. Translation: CASSLIAASEEQYF.

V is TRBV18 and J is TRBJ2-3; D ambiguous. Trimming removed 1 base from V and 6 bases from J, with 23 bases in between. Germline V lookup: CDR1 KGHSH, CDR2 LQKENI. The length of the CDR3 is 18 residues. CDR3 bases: TGTGCCAGCTCACCACTTACTCCCCGGTCAGGCACAACTGATACGCAGTATTTT. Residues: CASSPLTPRSGTTDTQYF.

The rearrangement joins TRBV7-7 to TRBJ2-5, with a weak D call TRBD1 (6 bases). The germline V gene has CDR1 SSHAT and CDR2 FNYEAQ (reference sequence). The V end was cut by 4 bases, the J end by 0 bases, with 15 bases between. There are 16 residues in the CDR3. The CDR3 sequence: CASSSGQTLYQETQYF. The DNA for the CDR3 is TGTGCCAGCAGCTCTGGACAGACTCTGTACCAAGAGACCCAGTACTTC. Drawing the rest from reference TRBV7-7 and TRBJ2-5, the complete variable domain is GAGVSQSPRYKVTKRGQDVTLRCDPISSHATLYWYQQALGQGPEFLTYFNYEAQPDKSGLPSDRFSAERPEGSISTLTIQRTEQRDSAMYRCASSSGQTLYQETQYFGPGTRLLVL.

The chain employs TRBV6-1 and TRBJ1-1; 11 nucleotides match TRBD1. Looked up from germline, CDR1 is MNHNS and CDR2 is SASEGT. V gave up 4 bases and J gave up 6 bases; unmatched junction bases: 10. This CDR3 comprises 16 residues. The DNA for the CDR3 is TGTGCCAGCAGTGTAAGGGCGGGACAGGGGGACTCTGAAGCTTTCTTT. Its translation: CASSVRAGQGDSEAFF.

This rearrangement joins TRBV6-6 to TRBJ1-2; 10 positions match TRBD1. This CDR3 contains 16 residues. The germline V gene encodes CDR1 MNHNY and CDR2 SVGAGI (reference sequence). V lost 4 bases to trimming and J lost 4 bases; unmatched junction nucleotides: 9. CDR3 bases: TGTGCCAGCAGTTTCGACAGGGGGCAGGTTTTCTATGGCTACACCTTC. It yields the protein CASSFDRGQVFYGYTF.